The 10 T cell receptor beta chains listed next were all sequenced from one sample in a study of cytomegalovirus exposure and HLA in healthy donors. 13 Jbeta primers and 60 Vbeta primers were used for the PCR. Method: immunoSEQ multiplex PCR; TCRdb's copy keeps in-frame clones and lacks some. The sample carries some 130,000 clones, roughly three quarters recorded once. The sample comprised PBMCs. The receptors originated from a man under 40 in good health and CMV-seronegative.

CDR3 sequence reads: CASSPGQGANLAGVVQYF. The CDR3 coding sequence is TGCGCCAGCAGCCCCGGCCAGGGGGCTAATCTAGCGGGAGTGGTTCAGTACTTC. The rearrangement joins TRBV5-1 to TRBJ2-4; TRBD2 matches at 10 bases. Germline V CDR1 and CDR2: SGHRS, YFSETQ. Germline trimming cut 4 bases from V and 11 bases from J; bases unmatched to any gene: 21. The CDR3 has 18 residues.

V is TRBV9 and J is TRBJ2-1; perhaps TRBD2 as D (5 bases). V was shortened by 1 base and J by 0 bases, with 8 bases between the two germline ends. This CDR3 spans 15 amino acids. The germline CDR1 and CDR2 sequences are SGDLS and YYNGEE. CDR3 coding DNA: TGTGCCAGCAGCGTATGGGAGAGCTCCTACAATGAGCAGTTCTTC. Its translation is CASSVWESSYNEQFF.

The CDR3 bases are TGTGCCAGCAGCTTTGGAGGGAGTCGGTCCGGGGAGCTGTTTTTT. As protein: CASSFGGSRSGELFF. The chain links TRBV5-5 to TRBJ2-2; D is perhaps TRBD2 (6 bases). Per the germline V gene, CDR1 is SGHKS and CDR2 is YYEKEE (reference sequence). This CDR3 has 15 amino acids. The germline V and J ends were trimmed by 2 bases and 6 bases, with 14 bases remaining between them.

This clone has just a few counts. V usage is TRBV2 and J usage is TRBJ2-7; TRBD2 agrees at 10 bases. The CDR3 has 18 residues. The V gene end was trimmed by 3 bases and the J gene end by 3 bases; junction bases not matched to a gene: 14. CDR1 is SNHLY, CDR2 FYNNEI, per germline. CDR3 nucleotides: TGTGCCAGCAGTGAGGAGGCAGGGGGCATAGCGGGAGGCTACGAGCAGTACTTC. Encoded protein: CASSEEAGGIAGGYEQYF.

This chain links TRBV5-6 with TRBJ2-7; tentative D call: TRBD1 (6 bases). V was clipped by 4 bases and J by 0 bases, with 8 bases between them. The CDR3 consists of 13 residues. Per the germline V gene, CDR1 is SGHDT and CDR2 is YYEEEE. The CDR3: CASSDRSSYEQYF. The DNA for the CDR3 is TGTGCCAGCAGCGACAGGAGCTCCTACGAGCAGTACTTC.

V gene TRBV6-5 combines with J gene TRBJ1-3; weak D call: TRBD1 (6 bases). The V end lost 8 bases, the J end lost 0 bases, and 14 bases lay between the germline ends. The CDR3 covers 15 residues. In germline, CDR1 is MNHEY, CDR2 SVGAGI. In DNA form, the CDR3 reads TGTGCCAGCCAGGACAGTCCTATCTCTGGAAACACCATATATTTT. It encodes CASQDSPISGNTIYF.

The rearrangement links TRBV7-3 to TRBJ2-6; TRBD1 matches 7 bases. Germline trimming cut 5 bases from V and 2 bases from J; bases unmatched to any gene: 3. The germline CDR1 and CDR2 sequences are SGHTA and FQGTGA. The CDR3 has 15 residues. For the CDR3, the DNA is TGTGCCAGCAGCCGTCAGGGGGCTGGGGCCAACGTCCTGACTTTC. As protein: CASSRQGAGANVLTF.

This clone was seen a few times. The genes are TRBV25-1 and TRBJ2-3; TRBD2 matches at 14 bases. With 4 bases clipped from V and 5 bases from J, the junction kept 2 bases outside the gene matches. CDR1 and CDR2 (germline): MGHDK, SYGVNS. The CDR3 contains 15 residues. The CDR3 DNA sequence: TGTGCCAGCAGTGGACTAGCGGGAGGGGTAGATACGCAGTATTTT. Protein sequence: CASSGLAGGVDTQYF.

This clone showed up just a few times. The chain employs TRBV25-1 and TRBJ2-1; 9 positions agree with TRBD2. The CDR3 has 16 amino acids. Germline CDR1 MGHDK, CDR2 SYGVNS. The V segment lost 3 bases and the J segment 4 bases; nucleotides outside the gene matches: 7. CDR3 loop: CASSDLASGTYNEQFF. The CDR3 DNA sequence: TGTGCCAGCAGTGACCTCGCTAGCGGGACATACAATGAGCAGTTCTTC.

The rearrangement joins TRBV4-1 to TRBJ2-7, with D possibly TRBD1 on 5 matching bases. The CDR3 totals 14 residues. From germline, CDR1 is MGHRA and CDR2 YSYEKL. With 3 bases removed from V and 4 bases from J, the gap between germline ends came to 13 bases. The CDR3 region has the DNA TGCGCCAGCAGCCACGCCGAGACAGCTTACGAGCAGTACTTC. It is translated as CASSHAETAYEQYF.